This T cell receptor beta chain appears in the sequencing data of a study of patients and donors after allogeneic stem cell transplantation. The germline gives CDR1 MNHNS, CDR2 SASEGT. This CDR3 region has 13 residues. V shed 5 bases and J shed 8 bases, with 13 bases lying between them. TCRdb reanalysed the RT-PCR reads using MiXCR and keeps one entry per CDR3 protein. Of roughly 940,000 distinct CDR3 sequences listed, approximately 19% are singletons. The sample was blood, either unsorted or a sorted T cell fraction (not recorded which). This sequence was found in a human donor who was either an allogeneic HSCT recipient or a stem cell or donor lymphocyte infusion donor (not recorded which). It is not recorded whose cells these are; they may come from a transplant donor. This chain links TRBV6-1 with TRBJ2-1; D possibly corresponds to TRBD1 (6 bases). The CDR3 is CASSTRGGHEQFF. The CDR3 DNA is TGTGCCAGCAGTACCCGAGGGGGACATGAGCAGTTCTTC.